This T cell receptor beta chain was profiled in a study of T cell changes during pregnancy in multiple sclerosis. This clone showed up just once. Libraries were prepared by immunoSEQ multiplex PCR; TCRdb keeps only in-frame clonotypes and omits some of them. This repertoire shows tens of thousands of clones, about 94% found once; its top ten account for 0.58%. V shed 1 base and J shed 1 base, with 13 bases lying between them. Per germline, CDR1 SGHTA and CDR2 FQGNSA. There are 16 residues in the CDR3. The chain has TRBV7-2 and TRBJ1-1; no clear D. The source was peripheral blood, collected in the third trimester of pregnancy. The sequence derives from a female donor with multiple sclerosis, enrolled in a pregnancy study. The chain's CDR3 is CASSLVGENRNTEAFF. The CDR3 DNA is TGTGCCAGCAGCTTAGTGGGCGAGAACAGGAACACTGAAGCTTTCTTT.